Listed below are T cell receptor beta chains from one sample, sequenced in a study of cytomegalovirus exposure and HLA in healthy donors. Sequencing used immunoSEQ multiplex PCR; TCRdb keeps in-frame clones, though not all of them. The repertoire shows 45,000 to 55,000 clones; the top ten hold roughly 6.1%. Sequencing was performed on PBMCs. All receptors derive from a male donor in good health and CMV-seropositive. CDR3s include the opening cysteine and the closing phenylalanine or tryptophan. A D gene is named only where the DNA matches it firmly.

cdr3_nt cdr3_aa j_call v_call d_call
TGTGCTAGTGGTTTGGTACCTAACCGGGACAGTCTTCATCAGCCCCAGCATTTT CASGLVPNRDSLHQPQHF TRBJ1-5 TRBV12-5 TRBD1
TGTGCCAGCAGCTTAGTCCAGGGGAGCACAGATACGCAGTATTTT CASSLVQGSTDTQYF TRBJ2-3 TRBV7-8 -
TGTGCCAGCTCACCATTGATGCGACAGGGTTCGACTAATGAAAAACTGTTTTTT CASSPLMRQGSTNEKLFF TRBJ1-4 TRBV18 TRBD1
TGTGCCAGCAGCCTAAGCCAGGGGGCTGGGACCCTCCACTTT CASSLSQGAGTLHF TRBJ1-6 TRBV6-5 TRBD1
TGTGCCAGCAGTGATAGGGTAGGGGGGGCCTACGAGCAGTACTTC CASSDRVGGAYEQYF TRBJ2-7 TRBV2 -
TGTGCCAGCAGCTTAGCGGGAGGGCTAGGGGAGACCCAGTACTTC CASSLAGGLGETQYF TRBJ2-5 TRBV7-8 TRBD2
TGTGCCAGCAGCTTTGGAGGGTACGGAGAGACCCAGTACTTC CASSFGGYGETQYF TRBJ2-5 TRBV7-9 -
TGTGCCAGCAGCATGGTGGACAAGTACACTGAAGCTTTCTTT CASSMVDKYTEAFF TRBJ1-1 TRBV5-4 -
TGTGCCAGTAGTACAGACAGGGCGTTTGGCTATGGCTACACCTTC CASSTDRAFGYGYTF TRBJ1-2 TRBV19 TRBD1
TGCGCCAGCAGCCCGACAGGCTACGAGCAGTACTTC CASSPTGYEQYF TRBJ2-7 TRBV4-1 -
TGCGCCAGCAGCTCAACCCCGAGAGGGGAGGGCAATCAGCCCCAGCATTTT CASSSTPRGEGNQPQHF TRBJ1-5 TRBV5-1 -
TGTGCCAGCAGAAAAAGACAGGCCACCGATGGCTACACCTTC CASRKRQATDGYTF TRBJ1-2 TRBV9 -
TGTGCCAGCAGCTACCGGGACAGCTCTCAAGTGGGTCAGCCCCAGCATTTT CASSYRDSSQVGQPQHF TRBJ1-5 TRBV5-4 TRBD1
TGTGCCAGTAGTATAGGTCCCGGCTACGAGCAGTACTTC CASSIGPGYEQYF TRBJ2-7 TRBV19 -
TGTGCCAGCGGTTCCGAAACTAGCGGGGCTTTTGGGGCCAACGTCCTGACTTTC CASGSETSGAFGANVLTF TRBJ2-6 TRBV5-4 TRBD2
TGTGCCAGCAGGACAGGGGCGAACACCGGGGAGCTGTTTTTT CASRTGANTGELFF TRBJ2-2 TRBV27 TRBD1